This T cell receptor (beta chain) was retrieved from a study of low-dose radiotherapy and immunotherapy resistance in tumors (dated 2022 in TCRdb). Broadly, across the study: In Cohort 1, 0.5 Gy per fraction was delivered every 2 weeks, and a total PTV dose of 6.5 Gy was prescribed. Cohort 2 received 1 Gy per fraction every two weeks, with a total of 13 Gy over 26 weeks. Patients were given nivolumab as a 240 mg flat dose every two weeks and ipilimumab at 1 mg/kg every six weeks, with both drugs delivered intravenously. Intravenous cyclophosphamide at 200 mg/m2 was administered every two weeks, one day ahead of each radiation and immunotherapy administration. Aspirin 300 mg was taken orally once daily by patients for four cycles, starting on cycle 1 day 1. Trial participants were not randomized into treatment groups. Eight patients were included in the translational analysis: three from the first dose cohort and the first five from the second dose cohort.

Per the germline V gene, SGHDT is the CDR1 and YYEEEE is the CDR2. The CDR3 spans 15 residues, from the cysteine through the phenylalanine. Left in the record is the CDR3 DNA by itself, 45 bases read in frame from the first base. V drops 2 bases and J drops 0 bases, leaving 9 bases in between. About this clonotype itself: Its cognate antigen has yet to be identified. Base qualities are missing; no much larger clone stands one base away.

Instrument on record: Illumina HiSeq 2500. First-strand cDNA was synthesized using Superscript III and a set of TRAV- and TRBV-specific primers, so that both TCRalpha and TCRbeta chains were covered. TCRs were amplified with Phusion for 15 to 20 PCR cycles using a constant-region primer together with the adapter attached to the V primers. The isolated mRNA was amplified using the MessageAmp II aRNA Amplification Kit, with in vitro transcription performed for 15 to 20 hours at 37 degrees C. The Dynabeads mRNA DIRECT Purification Kit was used to isolate mRNA for TCR sequencing. Indexed Illumina adapters were added in a second Phusion PCR of about 27 cycles, after which AMPure XP beads were used to purify the products. The study's own analysis went as follows. Using custom Perl scripts, TCR sequences encoding the same protein were pooled, out-of-frame sequences were removed, and the abundance of each clonotype was computed. TCR sequences supported by only a single read were excluded from analysis. Shannon entropy, Gini index, clonality, richness, and the frequency of TCRs shared between repertoires were included as repertoire metrics. Starting from the raw public reads, TCRdb applied fastp trimming at Q25, assembled clones with MiXCR and retained in-frame beta chains. Every distinct CDR3 protein forms one entry, paired with its most common genes and DNA. TCRdb's processing, not the study's, gives the V and J calls here. For this sample there are tens of thousands of distinct CDR3 sequences; under 55% appear just once. The ten largest clones represent about 5.7% of the sample.

The time point label of this sample denotes: after trial treatment. The sample's treatment or condition label, in plain terms: LDRT plus nivolumab, ipilimumab, low-dose cyclophosphamide and aspirin (RACIN trial). The donors came from RACIN, which was a single-arm phase I dose-escalation trial that paired nivolumab and ipilimumab with aspirin, low-dose cyclophosphamide and low-dose radiotherapy. Patients with advanced, TIL-negative solid tumors were considered eligible. This clonotype was obtained from a male donor with gallbladder cancer. Sequencing used PBMCs, obtained after low-dose radiotherapy plus immunotherapy. The chain uses TRBV5-6 and TRBJ2-1, with the D gene call left open. The sequenced DNA is TGTGCCAGCAGCTTAGATCAGAGCTCCTACAATGAGCAGTTCTTC. This codes for CASSLDQSSYNEQFF.